This T cell receptor beta chain was profiled in a study of Ad26.COV2.S vaccination and SARS-CoV-2 variants. At the level of the study: Ad26.COV2.S shots went into the muscle once or twice, 56 days apart.

Regarding the study as a whole: Among vaccine recipients, spike-specific TCR breadth exceeded that of placebo recipients. Breadth, reportedly substantial, characterized the spike-specific CD8+ and CD4+ T cell responses after vaccination.

Concerning this clone: What it recognizes is unknown. Within the sample, other DNA sequences also encode this same CDR3.

Sample treatment: about 20 received Ad26.COV2.S at low or high dose, single or two shots; roughly five received placebo; per-sample allocation not given. Samples were taken on day 63 after the first vaccine or placebo injection. An Ad26 vector expressing Wuhan-strain SARS-CoV-2 spike constituted the vaccine. Produced via immunoSEQ multiplex PCR; TCRdb's table is partial and in-frame only. Found here are around 400,000 clones, about four fifths of them singletons; the top ten hold approximately 7%. V lost 3 bases to trimming and J lost 0 bases, with 7 bases between them. This CDR3 comprises 13 residues. The germline CDR1 and CDR2 sequences are GTSNPN and SVGIG (reference sequence).

The sequences come from peripheral blood, collected in a trial of Ad26.COV2.S vaccine versus placebo. This clonotype was sampled from a person aged 18-65 years who received the Ad26.COV2.S COVID-19 vaccine or a placebo. The rearrangement links TRBV30 to TRBJ2-3; perhaps TRBD2 as D (5 bases). The CDR3: CAWSGISTDTQYF. CDR3 DNA sequence: TGTGCCTGGAGCGGGATCAGCACAGATACGCAGTATTTT.